These 15 T cell receptor beta chains came from one sample sequenced in a study of CXCR3-negative and CXCR3-positive naive CD8 T cells. Libraries of TRB cDNA were made by 5' RACE and carried UMIs. For each CDR3 protein, TCRdb gives one entry from its re-call of the 5' RACE reads, without DNA. Listed are 150,000 or so distinct CDR3 sequences; less than 0.55% falls within the top ten. Study results and caveats: In CXCR3-positive naive cells, the TRB CDR3s were more hydrophobic than in CXCR3-negative naive cells.

These receptors have no known antigen. The source material was naive CXCR3+ CD8+ T cells from blood. Subset here: CD45RO-CCR7+CD27+CD95- naive CD8+ T cells expressing CXCR3 (TNR3+). Receptors originate from a human donor in good health. Some clones in this sample may be carry-over from other donors' samples.

The chain joins TRBV20-1 to TRBJ1-5. CDR1 is DFQATT, CDR2 SNEGSKA, per germline (reference sequence). The CDR3 covers 13 residues. The CDR3 sequence is CSVSEEGNQPQHF.

The rearrangement links TRBV27 to TRBJ2-2. Germline loops: CDR1 MNHEY, CDR2 SMNVEV (reference sequence). This CDR3 has 13 amino acids. This chain's CDR3 is CASSLSISGELFF.

This chain uses TRBV12-3 or TRBV12-4 with TRBJ2-1. The CDR3 is 18 residues long. CDR3 in amino acids: CASSLFLGASSSYNEQFF.

The rearrangement joins TRBV3-1 to TRBJ2-1; TCRdb calls TRBD2, which cannot be checked without DNA. This CDR3 is built from 15 residues. Germline assignment: CDR1 LGHDT and CDR2 YNNKEL (reference sequence). Here the CDR3 reads CASSQRDSYYNEQFF.

This rearrangement joins TRBV27 to TRBJ2-7. CDR1 MNHEY and CDR2 SMNVEV come from the germline V gene (reference sequence). This CDR3 has 14 residues. The CDR3 sequence is CASSLLNSPHEQYF.

V and J are TRBV24-1 and TRBJ2-2; checking the TCRdb D call of TRBD1 is not possible without DNA. Germline CDR1 and CDR2: KGHDR and SFDVKD. The CDR3 consists of 18 residues. This chain's CDR3 is CATSDFGTMATGTGELFF.

The chain uses TRBV12-3 or TRBV12-4 and TRBJ2-3. The CDR3 is 12 residues long. Here the CDR3 reads CASSFSRDTQYF.

This rearrangement joins TRBV7-9 to TRBJ2-3; as DNA is missing, the TRBD1 call by TCRdb cannot be tested. CDR1 is SEHNR, CDR2 FQNEAQ, per germline (reference sequence). The CDR3 contains 13 residues. The CDR3: CASRTPPPDTQYF.

The chain carries TRBV7-2 and TRBJ1-2; TCRdb calls TRBD1, which cannot be checked without DNA. CDR3 size: 16 residues. Germline-derived CDR1 and CDR2 are SGHTA and FQGNSA. CDR3 loop: CASSLAAGLLGYGYTF.

This chain links TRBV12-3 or TRBV12-4 with TRBJ2-3. CDR3 length: 14 residues. CDR3: CASSAENSTDTQYF.

The V gene is TRBV10-2, the J gene TRBJ2-7; TCRdb's D call of TRBD1 is untestable without DNA. This CDR3 comprises 15 residues. CDR1 WSHSY and CDR2 SAAADI come from the germline V gene. The CDR3 loop reads CASSEGTGAIYEQYF.

The chain recombines TRBV28 with TRBJ2-1; the TRBD1 assignment by TCRdb is unverifiable without DNA. The germline V gene has CDR1 MDHEN and CDR2 SYDVKM. This CDR3 is built from 15 residues. The CDR3 reads CASSGDRVYANEQFF.

The chain combines TRBV25-1 with TRBJ1-4. CDR1 MGHDK and CDR2 SYGVNS come from the germline V gene. The CDR3 runs 15 residues. The CDR3 sequence is CASSEFSEYNEKLFF.

CDR3 amino acids: CASSPSRERYYGYTF. V usage is TRBV12-3 or TRBV12-4 and J usage is TRBJ1-2; TCRdb names TRBD1, which stays unverified in the absence of DNA. This CDR3 is 15 amino acids long.

J is TRBJ1-5 and V is TRBV4-3. Germline V gene sequence: CDR1 LGHNA, CDR2 YSLEER. The CDR3 has 15 residues. The CDR3 loop is CASSQETYSNQPQHF.